This TCR beta chain was sequenced for a study of blood T cell repertoires in COVID-19. The overall study: Spain, Italy and the United States supplied samples that represented acute and convalescent COVID-19. The analysed material was cDNA or gDNA that came from T cells, B-cell-depleted T cells, or PBMCs.

The CDR3 is 15 amino acids. CDR1 is SGHTA and CDR2 is FQGNSA in the germline V gene. V gave up 3 bases and J gave up 12 bases; unmatched junction bases: 9. As originally analysed: Reference gene primers were amplified, and this amplification served to estimate nucleated cell counts. Only in-frame clones appear in the TCRdb table, and some are missing; sequencing was by immunoSEQ multiplex PCR. V and J calls and clone size follow that table, whereas D and trimming were derived from the DNA. Here the sample spans a few hundred thousand clones, around 88% being singletons. This TCR derives from a woman between 45 and 65 years old with acute or convalescent COVID-19. The chain carries TRBV7-2 and TRBJ2-1; 12 nucleotides align to TRBD2. Sequencing used peripheral blood. The CDR3 DNA reads as TGTGCCAGCAGCTTGCGACTAGCGGGGGTTCCCCGGCAGTTCTTC. It codes for CASSLRLAGVPRQFF.